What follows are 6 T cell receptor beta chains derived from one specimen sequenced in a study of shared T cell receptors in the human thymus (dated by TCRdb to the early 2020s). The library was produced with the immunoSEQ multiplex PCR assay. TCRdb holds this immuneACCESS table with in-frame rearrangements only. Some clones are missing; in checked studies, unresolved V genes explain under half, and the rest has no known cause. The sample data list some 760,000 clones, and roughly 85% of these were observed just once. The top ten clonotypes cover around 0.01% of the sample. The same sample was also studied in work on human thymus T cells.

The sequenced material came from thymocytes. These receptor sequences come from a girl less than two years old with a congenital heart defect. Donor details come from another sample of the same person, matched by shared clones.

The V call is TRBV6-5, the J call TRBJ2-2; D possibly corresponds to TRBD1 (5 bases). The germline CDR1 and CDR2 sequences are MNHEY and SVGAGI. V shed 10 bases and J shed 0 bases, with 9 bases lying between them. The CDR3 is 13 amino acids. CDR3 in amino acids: CAIMTANTGELFF. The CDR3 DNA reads TGTGCCATCATGACAGCGAACACCGGGGAGCTGTTTTTT.

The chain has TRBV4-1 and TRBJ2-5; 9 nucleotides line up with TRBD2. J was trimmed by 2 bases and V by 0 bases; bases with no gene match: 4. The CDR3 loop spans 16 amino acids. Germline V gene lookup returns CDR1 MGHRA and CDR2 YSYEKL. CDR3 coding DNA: TGCGCCAGCAGCCAAGATAGCGGGGGACGTCAAGAGACCCAGTACTTC. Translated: CASSQDSGGRQETQYF.

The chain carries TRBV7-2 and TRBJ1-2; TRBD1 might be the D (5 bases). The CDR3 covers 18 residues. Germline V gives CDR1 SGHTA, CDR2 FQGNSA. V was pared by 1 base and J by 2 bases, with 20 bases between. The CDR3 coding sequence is TGTGCCAGCAGCTTAGGCGGACACCCGACCAACTTAAACTATGGCTACACCTTC. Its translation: CASSLGGHPTNLNYGYTF.

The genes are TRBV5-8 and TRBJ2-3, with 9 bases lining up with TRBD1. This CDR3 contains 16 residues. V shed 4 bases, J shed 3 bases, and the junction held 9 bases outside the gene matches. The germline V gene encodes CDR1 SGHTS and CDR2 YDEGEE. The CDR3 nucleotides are TGTGCCAGCAGCACAACCCCCGACAGGGGGACAGATACGCAGTATTTT. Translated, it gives CASSTTPDRGTDTQYF. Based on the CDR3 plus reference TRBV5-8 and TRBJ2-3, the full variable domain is EAGVTQSPTHLIKTRGQQATLRCSPISGHTSVYWYQQALGLGLQFLLWYDEGEERNRGNFPPRFSGRQFPNYSSELNVNALELEDSALYLCASSTTPDRGTDTQYFGPGTRLTVL.

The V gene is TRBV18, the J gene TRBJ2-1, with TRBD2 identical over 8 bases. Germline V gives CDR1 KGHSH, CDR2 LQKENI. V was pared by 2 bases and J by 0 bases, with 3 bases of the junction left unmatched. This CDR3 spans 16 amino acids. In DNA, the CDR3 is TGTGCCAGCTCACCAAGAGCGGGGGACTCCTACAATGAGCAGTTCTTC. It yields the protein CASSPRAGDSYNEQFF.

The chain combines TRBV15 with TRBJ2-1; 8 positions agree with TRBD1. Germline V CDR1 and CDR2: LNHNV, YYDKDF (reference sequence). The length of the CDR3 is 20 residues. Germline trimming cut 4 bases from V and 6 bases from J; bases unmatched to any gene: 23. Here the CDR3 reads CATSKWTGKGSFPVSNEQFF. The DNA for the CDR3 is TGTGCCACCAGCAAATGGACAGGGAAAGGGTCTTTCCCGGTCAGCAATGAGCAGTTCTTC.